This section outlines one TCR beta chain sequence together with its context. The sample belongs to a study of T cell changes during pregnancy in multiple sclerosis. CDR1 and CDR2 (germline): MNHNS, SASEGT. Trimming left V 3 bases short and J 3 bases short, with 12 bases between. CDR3 length: 14 amino acids. The assay was immunoSEQ multiplex PCR, and TCRdb's table has in-frame clones only and misses some. The repertoire has approximately 48,000 clones, 85% to 95% of them found once; the top ten carry less than 6%. The chain couples TRBV6-1 to TRBJ2-7, with D possibly being TRBD1 (6 bases). The source was CD8+ T cells from peripheral blood mononuclear cells, collected before pregnancy. This receptor was taken from a female donor with multiple sclerosis, enrolled in a pregnancy study. CDR3 nucleotides: TGTGCCAGCAGTGATGACAGGAGACGCTACGAGCAGTACTTC. Amino acid sequence: CASSDDRRRYEQYF.